These 8 T cell receptor beta chains were sequenced from one sample in a study of T cell responses to AZD1222 COVID-19 vaccine. Data came from immunoSEQ multiplex PCR; TCRdb stores just in-frame clones and leaves some out. This sample has roughly 140,000 clones, with more than 70% found just once. The sample here was peripheral blood, taken on day 0 of AZD1222 vaccination. These TCRs come from an adult in good health.

V is TRBV19 and J is TRBJ1-2; TRBD1 is a possible D gene (5 bases). The CDR3 is 15 amino acids. The germline CDR1 and CDR2 sequences are LNHDA and SQIVND (reference sequence). V gave up 10 bases and J gave up 5 bases, with 23 bases separating them. This chain's CDR3 is CATRPMGGSGYGYTF. DNA for the CDR3: TGTGCCACAAGACCCATGGGGGGGTCTGGGTATGGCTACACCTTC.

This clone was recorded only once. The V gene is TRBV7-9, the J gene TRBJ1-1; TRBD1 matches 9 bases. The germline gives CDR1 SEHNR, CDR2 FQNEAQ (reference sequence). V shed 5 bases, J shed 8 bases, and the junction held 3 bases outside the gene matches. The CDR3 is 12 amino acids. The CDR3 spells CASSVGTGEAFF. Written as DNA, the CDR3 is TGTGCCAGCAGCGTAGGGACAGGGGAAGCTTTCTTT. The entire variable domain, with the rest obtained from reference TRBV7-9 and TRBJ1-1, is as follows: DTGVSQNPRHKITKRGQNVTFRCDPISEHNRLYWYRQTLGQGPEFLTYFQNEAQLEKSRLLSDRFSAERPKGSFSTLEIQRTEQGDSAMYLCASSVGTGEAFFGQGTRLTVV.

The rearrangement joins TRBV15 to TRBJ2-3; no firm D call. V shed 5 bases and J shed 5 bases, with 11 bases lying between them. Germline V lookup: CDR1 LNHNV, CDR2 YYDKDF (reference sequence). This CDR3 is built from 13 residues. The chain's CDR3 is CATSPLIGDTQYF. In DNA, the CDR3 is TGTGCCACCAGCCCTCTGATAGGAGATACGCAGTATTTT. Combining the CDR3 with reference TRBV15 and TRBJ2-3 gives the whole variable domain DAMVIQNPRYQVTQFGKPVTLSCSQTLNHNVMYWYQQKSSQAPKLLFHYYDKDFNNEADTPDNFQSRRPNTSFCFLDIRSPGLGDTAMYLCATSPLIGDTQYFGPGTRLTVL.

This clone was recorded once. The chain employs TRBV4-2 and TRBJ2-5; 7 bases agree with TRBD2. V gave up 4 bases and J gave up 4 bases; unmatched junction bases: 3. Germline V gene data show CDR1 as LGHNA and CDR2 as YNFKEQ. The CDR3 runs 13 residues. CDR3 in DNA: TGTGCCAGCAGCCCGGGGGGTCGAGAGACCCAGTACTTC. This translates into CASSPGGRETQYF.

The chain carries TRBV28 and TRBJ1-1; the D is unclear. Germline CDR1 reads MDHEN; CDR2 reads SYDVKM. The CDR3 length is 16 residues. The V and J ends lost 2 bases and 1 base respectively, with 14 bases between them. CDR3 nucleotides: TGTGCCAGCAGTTTAGTTCATCTGGGTTCGAACACTGAAGCTTTCTTT. It translates to CASSLVHLGSNTEAFF.

The rearrangement joins TRBV10-3 to TRBJ1-1; 11 nucleotides align to TRBD1. The CDR3 is made up of 17 amino acids. The V gene end was trimmed by 0 bases and the J gene end by 5 bases; junction bases not matched to a gene: 8. CDR1 is ENHRY, CDR2 SYGVKD, per germline. The CDR3 DNA sequence: TGTGCCATCAGTGAGTCGTTTGGACAGGGGGCAAAAACTGAAGCTTTCTTT. Protein product: CAISESFGQGAKTEAFF.

The V call is TRBV19, the J call TRBJ2-1; D remains ambiguous. Trimming took 0 bases from V and 9 from J, leaving 15 bases between them. CDR1 and CDR2 (germline): LNHDA, SQIVND (reference sequence). The CDR3 consists of 15 residues. CDR3 region: CASSIELGRVAEQFF. The CDR3 coding sequence is TGTGCCAGTAGTATAGAGTTGGGTAGGGTCGCTGAGCAGTTCTTC.

This clone was seen a handful of times. The rearrangement links TRBV4-3 to TRBJ2-1, with 8 bases fitting TRBD2. V lost 3 bases and J lost 0; bases outside the gene matches: 1. This CDR3 has 15 residues. Germline values: CDR1 LGHNA, CDR2 YSLEER. The CDR3 is CASSQGLDSYNEQFF. CDR3 DNA sequence: TGCGCCAGCAGCCAGGGACTAGACTCCTACAATGAGCAGTTCTTC.